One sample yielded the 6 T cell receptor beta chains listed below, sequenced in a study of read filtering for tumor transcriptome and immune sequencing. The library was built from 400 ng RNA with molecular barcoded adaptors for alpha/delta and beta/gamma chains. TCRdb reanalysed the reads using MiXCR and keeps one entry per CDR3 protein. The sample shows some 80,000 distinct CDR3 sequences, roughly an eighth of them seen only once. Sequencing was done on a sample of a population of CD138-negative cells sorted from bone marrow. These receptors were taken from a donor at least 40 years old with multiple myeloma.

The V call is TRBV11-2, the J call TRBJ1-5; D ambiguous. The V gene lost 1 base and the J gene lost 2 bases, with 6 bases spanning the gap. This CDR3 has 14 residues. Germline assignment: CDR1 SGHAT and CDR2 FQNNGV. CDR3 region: CASSLGSGNQPQHF. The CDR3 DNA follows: TGTGCCAGCAGCTTAGGTTCTGGCAATCAGCCCCAGCATTTT.

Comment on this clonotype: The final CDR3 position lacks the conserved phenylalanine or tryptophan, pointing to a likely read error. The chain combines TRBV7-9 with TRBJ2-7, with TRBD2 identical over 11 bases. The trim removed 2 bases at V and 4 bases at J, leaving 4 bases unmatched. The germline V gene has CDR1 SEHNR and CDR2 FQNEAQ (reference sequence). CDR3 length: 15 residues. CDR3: CASSLTGTSGYEQYL. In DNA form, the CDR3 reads TGTGCCAGCAGCTTAACCGGGACTAGCGGATACGAGCAGTACCTC.

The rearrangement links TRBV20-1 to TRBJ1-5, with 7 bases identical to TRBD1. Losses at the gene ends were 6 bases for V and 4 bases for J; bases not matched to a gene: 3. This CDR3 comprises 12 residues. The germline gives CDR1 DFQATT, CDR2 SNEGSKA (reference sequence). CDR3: CSATRGNQPQHF. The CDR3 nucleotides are TGCAGTGCCACCAGGGGGAATCAGCCCCAGCATTTT.

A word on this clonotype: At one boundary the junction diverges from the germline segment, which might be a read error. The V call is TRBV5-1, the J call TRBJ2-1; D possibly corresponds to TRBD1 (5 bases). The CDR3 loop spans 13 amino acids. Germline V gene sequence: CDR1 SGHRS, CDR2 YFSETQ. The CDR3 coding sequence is TGCGCCAGCAGCTTGCCAGGGTACAGTGAGCAGTTCTTC. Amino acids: CASSLPGYSEQFF.

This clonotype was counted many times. CDR3 loop: CSVSGANYYNEQFF. CDR3 DNA: TGCAGCGTTTCCGGGGCTAACTACTACAATGAGCAGTTCTTC. The rearrangement links TRBV29-1 to TRBJ2-1; D may correspond to TRBD1 or TRBD2 (5 bases each). The V gene's germline CDR1 is SQVTM and CDR2 ANQGSEA. The CDR3 consists of 14 residues. V was trimmed by 5 bases and J by 3 bases, leaving 14 bases between them.

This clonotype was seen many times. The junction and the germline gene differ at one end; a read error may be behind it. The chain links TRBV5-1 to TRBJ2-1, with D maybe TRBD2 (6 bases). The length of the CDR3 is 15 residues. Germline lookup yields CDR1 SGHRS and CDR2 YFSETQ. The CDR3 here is CASSLSGSSYNEQFF. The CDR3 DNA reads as TGTGCCAGCAGCCTTAGCGGAAGCTCCTACAATGAGCAGTTCTTC.